A single sample is the source of the 3 T cell receptor beta chains below, sequenced in a study of Ad26.COV2.S vaccination and SARS-CoV-2 variants. The assay was immunoSEQ multiplex PCR, and TCRdb's table has in-frame clones only and misses some. The top ten clones hold over 2.5% of a sample with more than 250,000 clones, approximately 89% of them seen once. The sample's treatment: some 19 received Ad26.COV2.S at low or high dose, single or two shots; 5 received placebo; per-sample allocation not given. Sampling took place 63 days after the first vaccine or placebo injection. The sample in question was peripheral blood, obtained in a trial of Ad26.COV2.S vaccine versus placebo. Every receptor here comes from a person between 18 and 60 years old who received the Ad26.COV2.S COVID-19 vaccine or a placebo.

This chain links TRBV15 with TRBJ1-5; D is possibly TRBD1 (5 bases). Germline values: CDR1 LNHNV, CDR2 YYDKDF (reference sequence). Trimming pared 5 bases from V and 3 bases from J, leaving 20 bases between. CDR3 length: 17 residues. The CDR3 region is CATSLSGGGTYNQPQHF. The CDR3 DNA follows: TGTGCCACCAGCCTCTCCGGGGGGGGTACCTACAATCAGCCCCAGCATTTT.

The sample holds one count of this clone. The chain has TRBV3-1 (or the pseudogene TRBV3-2) and TRBJ1-2, with no clear D. The V end was cut by 2 bases, the J end by 0 bases, with 19 bases between. There are 18 residues in the CDR3. The V gene's germline CDR1 is LGHDT and CDR2 YNNKEL (reference sequence). Written as DNA, the CDR3 is TGTGCCAGCAGCCAAAACCCGAGGGCGGACCTCCCTAACTATGGCTACACCTTC. As protein: CASSQNPRADLPNYGYTF.

The V call is TRBV30, the J call TRBJ1-2; no definite D call. This CDR3 contains 14 residues. V lost 3 bases to trimming and J lost 0 bases, with 11 bases between them. In germline, CDR1 is GTSNPN, CDR2 SVGIG (reference sequence). CDR3 amino acids: CAWRMAGPNYGYTF. The CDR3 region has the DNA TGTGCCTGGAGGATGGCAGGCCCTAACTATGGCTACACCTTC.